This TCR beta chain derives from a study of blood T cell repertoires in COVID-19. Study-wide context: The origin of the acute and convalescent COVID-19 samples was the United States, Italy and Spain. PBMCs, B-cell-depleted T cells, or T cells were the source of the cDNA or gDNA that made up the material.

Seattle researchers signed up patients amid active infection and tracked them longitudinally. This CDR3 comprises 15 residues. V was clipped by 4 bases and J by 3 bases, with 15 bases between them. The germline gives CDR1 SGHVS, CDR2 FNYEAQ. As originally analysed: Reference gene primer amplification gave nucleated cell count estimates. TCRdb's table, derived via immunoSEQ multiplex PCR, lists solely in-frame clones and lacks some. From that table come the V and J calls and clone size; the DNA was used to work out D and trimming. The data contain 110,000 to 150,000 clones, roughly three quarters of them singletons.

The rearrangement joins TRBV7-6 to TRBJ1-1; TRBD1 is a possible D gene (5 bases). The clonotype originates from an older woman with COVID-19, enrolled during active disease. The sample comprised peripheral blood. In DNA form, the CDR3 reads TGTGCCAGCAGCTCTCACCACAGGTCGGACACTGAAGCTTTCTTT. It yields the protein CASSSHHRSDTEAFF.